Listed here are 8 T cell receptor beta chains from one sample, sequenced in a study of cytomegalovirus exposure and HLA in healthy donors. PCR involved 60 Vbeta and 13 Jbeta primers. Clones were read by immunoSEQ multiplex PCR, and TCRdb kept only the in-frame ones, dropping some. Altogether more than 150,000 clones are present, more than 75% being singletons, with the ten largest covering 2% to 3%. Sequenced sample: PBMCs. The receptors shown here come from a woman aged 50 to 65 in good health and CMV-seropositive.

The chain couples TRBV20-1 to TRBJ1-1, with D perhaps matching TRBD1 (6 bases). The V end lost 5 bases, the J end lost 4 bases, and 8 bases lay between the germline ends. Germline V gene lookup returns CDR1 DFQATT and CDR2 SNEGSKA (reference sequence). The CDR3 runs to 11 residues. DNA of the CDR3: TGCAGTGCTTACAGGGCCACTGAAGCTTTCTTT. The encoded protein is CSAYRATEAFF.

The CDR3 DNA is TGTGCCAGCAGTTATCGGACAGGGGCTTCCAATGAGCAGTTCTTC. Translation gives CASSYRTGASNEQFF. The chain joins TRBV6-5 to TRBJ2-1; TRBD1 agrees at 9 bases. Trimming removed 3 bases from V and 6 bases from J; junction bases left unmatched: 6. Germline V CDR1 and CDR2: MNHEY, SVGAGI. This CDR3 contains 15 residues.

This chain uses TRBV15 with TRBJ1-1, with TRBD1 as a possible D gene (6 bases). The V gene lost 0 bases and the J gene lost 5 bases, with 10 bases spanning the gap. The CDR3 sequence is 14 residues long. Per the germline V gene, CDR1 is LNHNV and CDR2 is YYDKDF (reference sequence). CDR3 nucleotides: TGTGCCACCAGCAGAGACAGGGGCAGTACTGAAGCTTTCTTT. It specifies CATSRDRGSTEAFF.

V usage is TRBV7-3 and J usage is TRBJ2-1; 8 bases align to TRBD2. The germline V gene encodes CDR1 SGHTA and CDR2 FQGTGA. Trimming removed 5 bases from V and 7 bases from J; junction bases left unmatched: 7. The CDR3 contains 14 residues. The CDR3 DNA sequence: TGTGCCAGCAGCCCATCGGGGGGGTTAAATGAGCAGTTCTTC. This codes for CASSPSGGLNEQFF.

Points on this clone: The same CDR3 can be traced to other DNA sequences in this sample. V and J are TRBV7-2 and TRBJ1-4, with 8 bases identical to TRBD1. This CDR3 region has 16 residues. Germline CDR1 reads SGHTA; CDR2 reads FQGNSA. The J segment lost 7 bases and the V segment lost 3 bases, leaving 10 bases of the junction unmatched. The CDR3 bases are TGTGCCAGCAGCTTGATACCTGGACAGGGAGGTGAAAAACTGTTTTTT. Protein: CASSLIPGQGGEKLFF.

The V call is TRBV11-2, the J call TRBJ2-1, with 12 bases identical to TRBD2. Germline V lookup: CDR1 SGHAT, CDR2 FQNNGV. CDR3 size: 16 residues. V lost 8 bases, J lost 1 base, and 6 bases stayed unmatched. The CDR3 DNA reads as TGTGCCAGCGCTAGCGGGGGGGCATCGTCCTACAATGAGCAGTTCTTC. Protein product: CASASGGASSYNEQFF.

In the case of this clone: One junction end disagrees with the germline gene, perhaps due to a read error. CDR3 sequence reads: CSSSQTPYEQYF. The CDR3 nucleotides are TGTTCCAGCAGCCAGACTCCCTACGAGCAGTACTTC. V and J are TRBV7-9 and TRBJ2-7; D call uncertain. The germline V gene has CDR1 SEHNR and CDR2 FQNEAQ (reference sequence). CDR3 size: 12 residues. Using reference TRBV7-9 and TRBJ2-7 for the parts outside the CDR3, the full variable domain is DTGVSQNPRHKITKRGQNVTFRCDPISEHNRLYWYRQTLGQGPEFLTYFQNEAQLEKSRLLSDRFSAERPKGSFSTLEIQRTEQGDSAMYLCSSSQTPYEQYFGPGTRLTVT.

This rearrangement joins TRBV4-2 to TRBJ2-7; 11 nucleotides match TRBD2. V lost 4 bases and J lost 3; bases outside the gene matches: 5. Per germline, CDR1 LGHNA and CDR2 YNFKEQ. This CDR3 contains 15 residues. As DNA, the CDR3 is TGTGCCAGCAGCCCGCTAGCGGGGGGCGTCTACGAGCAGTACTTC. Translating gives CASSPLAGGVYEQYF.